This T cell receptor (beta chain) was sequenced during a study of blood T cell repertoires in COVID-19. Turning to the study itself: The analysed material was cDNA or gDNA that came from T cells, B-cell-depleted T cells, or PBMCs.

This clone was counted a few times. Sequence at one end of the junction differs from germline and may be a read error. Germline-derived CDR1 and CDR2 are LNHDA and SQIVND (reference sequence). The CDR3 covers 13 residues. Here immunoSEQ multiplex PCR was the method, and the copy in TCRdb shows in-frame clones only, minus some. Found here are about 110,000 clones, around 84% of them singletons; the top ten hold 2% to 2.5%. The sequencing sample was made of peripheral blood. J is TRBJ1-5 and V is TRBV19; D is uncertain. The origin of this receptor is a human donor in a cohort sampled during active COVID-19. The CDR3 DNA is TGTGCCAGTAGGATAGATCCAAATCAGCCCCAGCATTTT. Its protein is CASRIDPNQPQHF.